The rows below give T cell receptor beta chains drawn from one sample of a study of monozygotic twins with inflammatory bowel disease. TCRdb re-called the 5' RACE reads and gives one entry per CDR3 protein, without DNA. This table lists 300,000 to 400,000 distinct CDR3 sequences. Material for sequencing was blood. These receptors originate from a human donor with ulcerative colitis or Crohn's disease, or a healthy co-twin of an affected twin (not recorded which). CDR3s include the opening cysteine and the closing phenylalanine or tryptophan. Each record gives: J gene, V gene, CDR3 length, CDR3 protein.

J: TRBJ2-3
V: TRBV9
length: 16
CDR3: CASSVEAGVGTDTQYF

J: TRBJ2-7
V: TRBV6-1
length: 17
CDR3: CASSEYWQSGGVYEQYF

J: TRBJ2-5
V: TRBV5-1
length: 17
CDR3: CASSLAGETNFQETQYF

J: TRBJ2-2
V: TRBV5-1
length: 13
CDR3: CASSLKGTGELFF

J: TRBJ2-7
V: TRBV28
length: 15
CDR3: CAGSPPFRAAYEQYF

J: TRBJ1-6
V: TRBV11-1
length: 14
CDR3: CASSYRGGDSPLHF

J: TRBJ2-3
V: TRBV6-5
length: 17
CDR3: CASSYSISPQLPDTQYF

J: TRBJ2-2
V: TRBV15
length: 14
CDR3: CATSIGGNTGELFF

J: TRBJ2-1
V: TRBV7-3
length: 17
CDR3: CASSLTAGQPFHNEQFF

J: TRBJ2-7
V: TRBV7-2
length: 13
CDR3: CASSPSWGAEQYF

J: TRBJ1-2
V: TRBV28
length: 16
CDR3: CASSHLQGPTSYGYTF

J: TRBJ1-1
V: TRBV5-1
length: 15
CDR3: CASSPVGVMDTEAFF

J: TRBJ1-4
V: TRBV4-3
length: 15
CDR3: CASSQNRGLNEKLFF

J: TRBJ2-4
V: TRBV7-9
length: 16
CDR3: CASSLAPPEVTDIQYF

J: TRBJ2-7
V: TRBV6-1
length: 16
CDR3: CASSVYSTGLTSEQYF

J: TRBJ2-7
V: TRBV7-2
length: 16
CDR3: CASSLGDRGGGSEQYF

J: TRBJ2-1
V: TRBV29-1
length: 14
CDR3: CSVETGSTYNEQFF

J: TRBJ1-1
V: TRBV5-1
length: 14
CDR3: CASHISTGDTEAFF

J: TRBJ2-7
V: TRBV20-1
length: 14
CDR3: CSAQSGTGVYEQYF

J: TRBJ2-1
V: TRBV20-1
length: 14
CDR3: CSARGLGGSFEQFF

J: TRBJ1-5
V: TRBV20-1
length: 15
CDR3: CSARSGGNSNQPQHF

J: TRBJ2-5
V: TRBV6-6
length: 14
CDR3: CASSYPGGKETQYF

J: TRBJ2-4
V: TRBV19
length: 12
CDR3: CASSISTNIQYF

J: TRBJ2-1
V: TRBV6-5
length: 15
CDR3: CASSYFRQGGNEQFF

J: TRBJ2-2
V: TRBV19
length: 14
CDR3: CASTNLQGAGELFF

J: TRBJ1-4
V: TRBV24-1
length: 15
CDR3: CATSDPGQSSEKLFF

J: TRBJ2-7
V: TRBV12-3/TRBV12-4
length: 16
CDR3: CASSLAPGQGQYEQYF

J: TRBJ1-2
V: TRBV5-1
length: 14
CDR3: CASSLGDTNYGYTF

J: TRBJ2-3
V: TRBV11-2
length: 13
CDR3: CASSMTLLDTQYF

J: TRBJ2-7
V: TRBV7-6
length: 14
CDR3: CASSLDGLTYEQYF

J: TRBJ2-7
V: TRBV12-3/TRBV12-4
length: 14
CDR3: CASTLDSYSYEQYF

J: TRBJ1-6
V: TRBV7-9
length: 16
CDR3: CASSLSKGTDNSPLHF

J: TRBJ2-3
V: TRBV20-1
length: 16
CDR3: CSARDLDRGYTDTQYF

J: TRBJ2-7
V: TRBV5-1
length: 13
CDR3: CASADRGRNEQYF

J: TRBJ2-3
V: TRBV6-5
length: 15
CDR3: CASSYTGTSADTQYF

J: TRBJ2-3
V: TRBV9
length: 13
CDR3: CASSADRADTQYF

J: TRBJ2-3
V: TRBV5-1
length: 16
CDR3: CASSVLSGGGTDTQYF

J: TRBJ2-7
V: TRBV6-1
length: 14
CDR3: CASRPYRGDYEQYF

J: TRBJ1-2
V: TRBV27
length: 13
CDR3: CASSFSVGGGYTF

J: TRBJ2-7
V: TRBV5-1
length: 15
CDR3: CASSLGGTADYEQYF

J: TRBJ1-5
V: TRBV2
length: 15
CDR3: CASSQMGLGNQPQHF

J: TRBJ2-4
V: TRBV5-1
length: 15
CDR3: CASSLNSGGLNIQYF

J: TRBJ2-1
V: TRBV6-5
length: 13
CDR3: CASSYTGRNEQFF

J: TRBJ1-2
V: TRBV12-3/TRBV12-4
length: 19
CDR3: CASSLRPAGTPNSNYGYTF

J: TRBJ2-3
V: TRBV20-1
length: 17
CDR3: CSASRGSTTPRTDTQYF

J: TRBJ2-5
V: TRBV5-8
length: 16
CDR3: CASSLAYGGEQETQYF

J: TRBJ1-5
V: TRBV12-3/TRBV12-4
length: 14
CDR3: CASSFAGSNQPQHF

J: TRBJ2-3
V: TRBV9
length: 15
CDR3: CASSVALTVADTQYF

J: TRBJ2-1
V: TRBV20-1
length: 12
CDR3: CSAISSYNEQFF

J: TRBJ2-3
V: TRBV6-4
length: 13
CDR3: CASSDRDSGTQYF

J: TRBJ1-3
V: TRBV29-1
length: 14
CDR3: CSVAAGDGENTIYF

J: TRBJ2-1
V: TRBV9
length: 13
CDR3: CASSVDQGDEQFF

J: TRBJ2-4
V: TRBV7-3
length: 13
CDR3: CASSEGTGNIQYF

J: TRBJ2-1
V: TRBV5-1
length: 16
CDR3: CASSLELRGTYNEQFF

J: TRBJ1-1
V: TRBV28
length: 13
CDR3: CASRTGTNTEAFF

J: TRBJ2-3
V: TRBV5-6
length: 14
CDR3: CASSRGISTDTQYF

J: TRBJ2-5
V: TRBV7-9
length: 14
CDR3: CASSLSVGQETQYF

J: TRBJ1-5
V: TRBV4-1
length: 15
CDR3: CASSQAGTGNQPQHF

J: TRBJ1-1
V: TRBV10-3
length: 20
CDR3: CAISESPYLKDRGMNTEAFF